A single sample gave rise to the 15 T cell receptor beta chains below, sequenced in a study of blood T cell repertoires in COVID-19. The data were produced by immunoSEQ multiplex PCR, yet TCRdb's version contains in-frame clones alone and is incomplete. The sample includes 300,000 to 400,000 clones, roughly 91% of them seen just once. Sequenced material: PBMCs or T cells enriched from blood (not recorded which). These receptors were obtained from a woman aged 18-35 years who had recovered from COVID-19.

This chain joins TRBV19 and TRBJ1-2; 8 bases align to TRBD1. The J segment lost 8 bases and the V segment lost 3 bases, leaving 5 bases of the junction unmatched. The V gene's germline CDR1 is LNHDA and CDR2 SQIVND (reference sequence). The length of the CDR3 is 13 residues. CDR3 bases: TGTGCCAGTAGTATGGACAGGGCGGGAGGCTACACCTTC. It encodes CASSMDRAGGYTF.

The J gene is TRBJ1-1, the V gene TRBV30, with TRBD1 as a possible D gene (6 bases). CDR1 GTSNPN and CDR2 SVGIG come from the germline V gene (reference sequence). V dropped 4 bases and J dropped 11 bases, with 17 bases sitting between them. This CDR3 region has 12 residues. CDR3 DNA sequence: TGTGCCTGGAAATCCCGGACAGAGAGGGCTTTCTTT. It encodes CAWKSRTERAFF.

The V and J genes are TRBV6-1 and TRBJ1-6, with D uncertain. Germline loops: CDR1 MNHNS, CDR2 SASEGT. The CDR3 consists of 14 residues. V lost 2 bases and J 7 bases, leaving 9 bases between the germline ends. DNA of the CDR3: TGTGCCAGCAGTGAATTGTCGAGGAATTCACCCCTCCACTTT. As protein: CASSELSRNSPLHF.

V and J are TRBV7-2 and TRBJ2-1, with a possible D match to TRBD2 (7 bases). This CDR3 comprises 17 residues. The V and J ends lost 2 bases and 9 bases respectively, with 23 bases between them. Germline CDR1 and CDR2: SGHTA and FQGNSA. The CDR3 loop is CASSLSRWVGGRGEQFF. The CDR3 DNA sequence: TGTGCCAGCAGCTTATCCCGATGGGTCGGGGGGCGCGGTGAGCAGTTCTTC.

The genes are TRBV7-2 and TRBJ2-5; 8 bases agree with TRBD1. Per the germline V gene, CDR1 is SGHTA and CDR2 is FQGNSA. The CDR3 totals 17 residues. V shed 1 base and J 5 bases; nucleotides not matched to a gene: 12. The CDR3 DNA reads TGTGCCAGCAGCTTAGGGAATTTAAGGACAGGGCTGGAGACCCAGTACTTC. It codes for CASSLGNLRTGLETQYF.

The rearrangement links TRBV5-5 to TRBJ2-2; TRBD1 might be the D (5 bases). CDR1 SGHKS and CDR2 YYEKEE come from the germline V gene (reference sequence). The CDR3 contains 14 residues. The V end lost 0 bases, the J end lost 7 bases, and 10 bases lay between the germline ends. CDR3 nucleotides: TGTGCCAGCAGCTTGGACAGGAGTTTCGGGGAGCTGTTTTTT. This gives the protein CASSLDRSFGELFF.

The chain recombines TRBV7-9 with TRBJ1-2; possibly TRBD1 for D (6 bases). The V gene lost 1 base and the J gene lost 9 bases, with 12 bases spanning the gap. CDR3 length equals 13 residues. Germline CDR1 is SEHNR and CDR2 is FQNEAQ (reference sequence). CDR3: CASSLENGDSYTF. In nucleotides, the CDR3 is TGTGCCAGCAGCTTAGAGAATGGGGACAGCTACACCTTC.

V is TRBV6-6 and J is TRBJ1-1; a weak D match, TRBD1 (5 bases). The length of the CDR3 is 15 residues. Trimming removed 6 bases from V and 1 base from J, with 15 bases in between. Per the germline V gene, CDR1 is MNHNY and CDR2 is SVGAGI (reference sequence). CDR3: CASSLGHGKNTEAFF. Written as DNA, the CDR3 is TGTGCCAGCAGCCTCGGACATGGGAAGAACACTGAAGCTTTCTTT.

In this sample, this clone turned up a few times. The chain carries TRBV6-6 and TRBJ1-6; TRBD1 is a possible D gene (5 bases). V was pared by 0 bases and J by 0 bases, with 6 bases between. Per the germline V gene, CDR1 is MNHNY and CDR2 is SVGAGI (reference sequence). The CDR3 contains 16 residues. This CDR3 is CASSYSDSSYNSPLHF. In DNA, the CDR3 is TGTGCCAGCAGTTACTCCGACAGCTCCTATAATTCACCCCTCCACTTT.

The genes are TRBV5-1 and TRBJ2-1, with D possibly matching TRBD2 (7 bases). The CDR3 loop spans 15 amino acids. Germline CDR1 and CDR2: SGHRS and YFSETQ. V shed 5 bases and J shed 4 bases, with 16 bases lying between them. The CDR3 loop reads CASSRGGQDYNEQFF. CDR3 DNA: TGCGCCAGCAGTCGCGGGGGCCAAGATTACAATGAGCAGTTCTTC.

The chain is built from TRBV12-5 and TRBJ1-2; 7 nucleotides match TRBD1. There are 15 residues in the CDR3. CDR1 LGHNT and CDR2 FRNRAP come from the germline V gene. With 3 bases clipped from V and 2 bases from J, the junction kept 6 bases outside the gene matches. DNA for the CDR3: TGTGCTAGTGGTTTACAGGGGATTGGGAACTATGGCTACACCTTC. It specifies CASGLQGIGNYGYTF.

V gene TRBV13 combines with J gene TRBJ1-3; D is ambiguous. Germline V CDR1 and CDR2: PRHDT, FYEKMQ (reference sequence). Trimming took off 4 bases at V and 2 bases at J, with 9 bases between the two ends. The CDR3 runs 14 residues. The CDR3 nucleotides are TGTGCCAGCAGCTCTGGGCAGCCTGGAAACACCATATATTTT. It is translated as CASSSGQPGNTIYF.

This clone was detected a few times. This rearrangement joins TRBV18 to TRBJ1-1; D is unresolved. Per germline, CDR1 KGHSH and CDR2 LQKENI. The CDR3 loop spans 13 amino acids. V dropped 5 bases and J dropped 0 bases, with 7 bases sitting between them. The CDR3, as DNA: TGTGCCAGCTCAACAGAAATGAACACTGAAGCTTTCTTT. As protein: CASSTEMNTEAFF.

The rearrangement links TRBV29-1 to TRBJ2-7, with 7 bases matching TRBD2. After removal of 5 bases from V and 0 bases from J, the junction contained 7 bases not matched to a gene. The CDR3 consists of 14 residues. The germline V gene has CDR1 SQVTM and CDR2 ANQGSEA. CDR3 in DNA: TGCAGCGTTCCGGGTGAGCGGGGCTCCTACGAGCAGTACTTC. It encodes CSVPGERGSYEQYF.

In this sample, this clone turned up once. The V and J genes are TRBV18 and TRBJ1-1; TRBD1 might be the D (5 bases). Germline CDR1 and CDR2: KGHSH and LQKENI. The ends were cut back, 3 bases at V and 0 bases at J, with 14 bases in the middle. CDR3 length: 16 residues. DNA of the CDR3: TGTGCCAGCTCACCCTACCAGGGCAGCCTGAACACTGAAGCTTTCTTT. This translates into CASSPYQGSLNTEAFF.